Only one count was recorded for the clone carrying this TCR beta chain. Antigen: not known. With 60 Vbeta and 13 Jbeta primers, the PCR was carried out. Assay used: immunoSEQ multiplex PCR; TCRdb lists only in-frame clones, some missing. The data show around 200,000 clones, more than 60% seen once. These data originate in a study of cytomegalovirus exposure and HLA in healthy donors. General study results and limits: Follow-up analysis later connected one missense variant in DCLRE1C with trimming of TCR beta V- and J-genes. Looking again later, the authors saw that most CMV-associated TCR beta chains seemed HLA-restricted. Later analysis identified several of the most significant clusters that appeared linked to common viral pathogens. Near-uniform donor sequencing depth was presumed by presence/absence analyses.

After removal of 0 bases from V and 3 bases from J, the junction contained 1 base not matched to a gene. CDR3 length: 15 residues. The germline V gene has CDR1 SGHTA and CDR2 FQGNSA. The chain recombines TRBV7-2 with TRBJ2-1, with TRBD2 matching over 8 bases. Material: PBMCs. The clonotype was recovered from an older woman in good health and CMV-seropositive. The CDR3 sequence: CASSLAGTSYNEQFF. Here the CDR3 DNA reads TGTGCCAGCAGCTTAGCCGGGACTAGCTACAATGAGCAGTTCTTC.